One and the same sample provided the 12 T cell receptor beta chains below, sequenced in a study of T cells expressing NK-cell markers. Each CDR3 protein gets one entry in TCRdb, which reprocessed the 5' RACE reads and gives no DNA. Its table lists about 260,000 distinct CDR3 sequences. The sequenced material came from blood T cells: a sorted CD56 or NKG2C T cell subset, CD4+ or CD8+ T cells, or bulk PBMC T cells (not recorded which). The receptors were gathered from a man in his late teens or twenties in good health.

The chain has TRBV27 and TRBJ1-2; TCRdb's D gene call, TRBD1, goes unchecked for lack of DNA. This CDR3 is 14 amino acids long. Looked up from germline, CDR1 is MNHEY and CDR2 is SMNVEV (reference sequence). CDR3 sequence: CASSLRQGANGYTF.

The chain's CDR3 is CASSLEGSYEQYF. The chain uses TRBV5-1 and TRBJ2-7; with no DNA, the TCRdb D assignment of TRBD2 cannot be verified. From germline, CDR1 is SGHRS and CDR2 YFSETQ. This CDR3 has 13 amino acids.

J is TRBJ2-1 and V is TRBV12-3 or TRBV12-4; the TCRdb call, TRBD2, lacks DNA for checking. The length of the CDR3 is 15 residues. CDR3 protein: CASSQTSGWSSEQFF.

The chain recombines TRBV27 with TRBJ2-1; the D call of TRBD1 rests on TCRdb alone, since no DNA is present to check it. Germline CDR1 is MNHEY and CDR2 is SMNVEV (reference sequence). This CDR3 has 13 amino acids. CDR3 in amino acids: CASSRRGRGEQFF.

V usage is TRBV29-1 and J usage is TRBJ2-5; TCRdb's D call, TRBD2, is unchecked because there is no DNA. The CDR3 runs to 11 residues. The germline V gene has CDR1 SQVTM and CDR2 ANQGSEA. CDR3: CSVDGPETQYF.

This rearrangement joins TRBV11-2 to TRBJ2-6; no DNA is available, so the TRBD2 call from TCRdb remains unchecked. The CDR3 loop spans 19 amino acids. The germline V gene has CDR1 SGHAT and CDR2 FQNNGV. The CDR3 sequence: CASSFQSGAIISGANVLTF.

The V call is TRBV20-1, the J call TRBJ2-3; the TRBD2 assignment by TCRdb is unverifiable without DNA. The CDR3 length is 17 residues. Germline V gene data show CDR1 as DFQATT and CDR2 as SNEGSKA (reference sequence). The CDR3 spells CSARDLTGTSKSDTQYF.

This sequence joins TRBV5-4 and TRBJ2-2; TCRdb outputs TRBD2, but without DNA this stays unchecked. The CDR3 runs 18 residues. The germline V gene encodes CDR1 SGHNT and CDR2 YYREEE (reference sequence). The CDR3 protein is CASSLGFRGRTNTGELFF.

CDR3 protein: CATSGPVDTQYF. The genes are TRBV15 and TRBJ2-3; the TCRdb call, TRBD1, lacks DNA for checking. There are 12 residues in the CDR3. Germline CDR1 and CDR2: LNHNV and YYDKDF (reference sequence).

This sequence joins TRBV18 and TRBJ2-1. Germline V gene lookup returns CDR1 KGHSH and CDR2 LQKENI. CDR3 size: 17 residues. CDR3 loop: CASSPPFGGRSYNEQFF.

This chain's CDR3 is CAISGTASYEQYF. This chain uses TRBV10-3 with TRBJ2-7; the D gene TCRdb calls, TRBD1, cannot be checked with no DNA. CDR3 size: 13 residues. The V gene's germline CDR1 is ENHRY and CDR2 SYGVKD.

J is TRBJ1-4 and V is TRBV12-3 or TRBV12-4; TCRdb's D call of TRBD1 is untestable without DNA. The CDR3 length is 14 residues. The CDR3 region is CASSHRGPNEKLFF.